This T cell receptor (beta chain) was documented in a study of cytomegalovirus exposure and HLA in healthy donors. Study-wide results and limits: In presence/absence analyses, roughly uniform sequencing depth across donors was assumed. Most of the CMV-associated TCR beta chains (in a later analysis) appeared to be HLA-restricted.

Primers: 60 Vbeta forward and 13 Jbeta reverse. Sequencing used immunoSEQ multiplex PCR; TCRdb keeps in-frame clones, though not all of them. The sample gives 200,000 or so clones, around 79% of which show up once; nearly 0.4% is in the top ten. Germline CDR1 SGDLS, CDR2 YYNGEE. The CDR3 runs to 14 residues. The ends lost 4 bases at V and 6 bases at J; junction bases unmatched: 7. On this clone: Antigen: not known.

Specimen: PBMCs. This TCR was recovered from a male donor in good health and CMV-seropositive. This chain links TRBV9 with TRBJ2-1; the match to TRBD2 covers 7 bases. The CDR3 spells CASSTPSGVNEQFF. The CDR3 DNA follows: TGTGCCAGCAGCACTCCTAGCGGAGTCAATGAGCAGTTCTTC. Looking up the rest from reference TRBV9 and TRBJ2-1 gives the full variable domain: DSGVTQTPKHLITATGQRVTLRCSPRSGDLSVYWYQQSLDQGLQFLIQYYNGEERAKGNILERFSAQQFPDLHSELNLSSLELGDSALYFCASSTPSGVNEQFFGPGTRLTVL.